This TCR beta chain emerged from a study of T-cell memory formation after mild COVID-19. Concerning this clonotype: What it recognizes is unknown. The germline gene is not matched at one end of the junction; a read error may be the cause.

The germline gives CDR1 MGHRA, CDR2 YSYEKL. This CDR3 is built from 15 residues. Study-wide results and caveats: Later expanders leaned CD4+, whereas day 15 to 85 contracting clones were balanced CD4/CD8.

TCRdb called the 5' RACE reads again in MiXCR, with one record for every CDR3 protein. The sample includes under 450,000 distinct CDR3 sequences, 20% to 25% seen only once; the top ten take about 21%. V gene TRBV4-1 combines with J gene TRBJ2-1; 10 nucleotides align to TRBD1. The receptor's source is a man between 18 and 29 years old who had mild COVID-19 (a few samples of this study predate the infection). Cell type and time point are not known. Sequenced material: PBMCs or a T cell subset sorted from them (not recorded which). CDR3 bases: TGCTCCAGCAGCTATGGGACAGGGGCGGACAATGAGCAGTTCTTC. Translating it yields CSSSYGTGADNEQFF.